This T cell receptor beta chain was found in a study of beta chain features in type 1 diabetes. The CDR3 runs 16 residues. The germline V gene encodes CDR1 SGHRS and CDR2 YFSETQ. V lost 3 bases to trimming and J lost 0 bases; unmatched junction nucleotides: 4. As every portion of the isolated RNA was reverse transcribed, the sequencing read expressed TCRB transcripts. TCRdb's table, derived via immunoSEQ multiplex PCR, lists solely in-frame clones and lacks some. This sample has around 250,000 clones; 25% to 30% occur once, and the top ten carry 4%. The sequenced material came from central memory CD4+ T cells from blood. V gene TRBV5-1 combines with J gene TRBJ2-3; 10 bases fit TRBD1. The TCR comes from a man younger than 45 in good health. The CDR3 loop reads CASSSDRGRSTDTQYF. Written as DNA, the CDR3 is TGCGCCAGCAGCTCTGACAGGGGGCGAAGCACAGATACGCAGTATTTT.